The 9 T cell receptor beta chains given below trace back to one sample, sequenced in a study of cytomegalovirus exposure and HLA in healthy donors. Measured with immunoSEQ multiplex PCR; TCRdb has only the in-frame clones, and not every one. This table has a few hundred thousand clones, 88% appearing once. The sequenced material came from PBMCs. These TCRs come from a woman aged 18 to 35 in good health and CMV-seronegative.

This clone has more than one count but fewer than ten. The genes are TRBV7-6 and TRBJ1-6; D gene ambiguous. Germline V gene sequence: CDR1 SGHVS, CDR2 FNYEAQ. The CDR3 loop spans 17 amino acids. The germline V and J ends were trimmed by 3 bases and 0 bases, with 12 bases remaining between them. In nucleotides, the CDR3 is TGTGCCAGCAGCTTGGACTCCTCGAGCTCCTATAATTCACCCCTCCACTTT. Translation: CASSLDSSSSYNSPLHF.

This clone was counted a single time. V and J are TRBV27 and TRBJ2-7; 8 bases align to TRBD2. Germline V gene sequence: CDR1 MNHEY, CDR2 SMNVEV (reference sequence). The CDR3 has 17 residues. Losses at the gene ends were 4 bases for V and 2 bases for J; bases not matched to a gene: 13. The chain's CDR3 is CASSSRTSRILTYEQYF. The CDR3 DNA reads as TGTGCCAGCAGTTCCCGGACTAGCCGAATACTAACCTACGAGCAGTACTTC.

The chain carries TRBV6-1 and TRBJ2-1; 10 bases agree with TRBD2. Losses at the gene ends were 7 bases for V and 2 bases for J; bases not matched to a gene: 5. This CDR3 has 15 residues. Germline V gene data show CDR1 as MNHNS and CDR2 as SASEGT. For the CDR3, the DNA is TGTGCCAGCACTAGCGGGAGAGCCCCCTACAATGAGCAGTTCTTC. This codes for CASTSGRAPYNEQFF.

The chain has TRBV6-5 and TRBJ2-5, with 9 bases fitting TRBD1. From germline, CDR1 is MNHEY and CDR2 SVGAGI. The CDR3 length is 13 residues. V shed 6 bases, J shed 5 bases, and the junction held 4 bases outside the gene matches. The CDR3: CASRGQGKETQYF. For the CDR3, the DNA is TGTGCCAGCAGAGGACAGGGGAAGGAGACCCAGTACTTC.

Concerning this clone: One end of the junction varies from germline; a read error may be responsible. This chain links TRBV5-8 with TRBJ2-4, with D possibly matching TRBD2 (5 bases). Germline CDR1 is SGHTS and CDR2 is YDEGEE. This CDR3 contains 13 residues. In DNA form, the CDR3 reads TGTGCCAGCAGCTTGGCCCCCCGGGGTCTTGTGCACTTC. It yields the protein CASSLAPRGLVHF. The variable domain in full, completed from reference TRBV5-8 and TRBJ2-4, reads EAGVTQSPTHLIKTRGQQATLRCSPISGHTSVYWYQQALGLGLQFLLWYDEGEERNRGNFPPRFSGRQFPNYSSELNVNALELEDSALYLCASSLAPRGLVHFGAGTRLSVL.

This sequence joins TRBV28 and TRBJ1-1, with TRBD1 matching over 7 bases. The CDR3 contains 16 residues. Germline CDR1 reads MDHEN; CDR2 reads SYDVKM. The ends lost 6 bases at V and 1 base at J; junction bases unmatched: 11. The DNA for the CDR3 is TGTGCCAGCAGCTCCCTTGGGGACAGCAGGAACACTGAAGCTTTCTTT. Amino acid sequence: CASSSLGDSRNTEAFF.

This rearrangement joins TRBV5-1 to TRBJ1-3, with D perhaps matching TRBD1 (6 bases). V shed 8 bases and J shed 4 bases, with 16 bases lying between them. Per germline, CDR1 SGHRS and CDR2 YFSETQ. The CDR3 is made up of 14 amino acids. CDR3 sequence (DNA): TGCGCCAGTCGCCTTGGGGGGGGCGGAAACACCATATATTTT. Protein: CASRLGGGGNTIYF.

The V and J genes are TRBV11-1 and TRBJ1-1; perhaps TRBD1 as D (5 bases). CDR3 length equals 12 residues. V lost 1 base and J lost 8, with 8 bases in between. Germline CDR1 and CDR2: SGHAT and FQDESV (reference sequence). In DNA, the CDR3 is TGTGCCAGCAGCTTAGTCAGGGCCGAAGCTTTCTTT. The encoded protein is CASSLVRAEAFF.

This chain joins TRBV5-1 and TRBJ1-1; D is undetermined. Germline V CDR1 and CDR2: SGHRS, YFSETQ. Trimming cost V 0 bases and J 1 base, with 13 bases left between them. CDR3 length: 16 amino acids. CDR3 in DNA: TGCGCCAGCAGCTTGGTCGTGGGGAGTCCGAACACTGAAGCTTTCTTT. Translating it yields CASSLVVGSPNTEAFF. Full variable domain (missing parts from reference TRBV5-1 and TRBJ1-1): KAGVTQTPRYLIKTRGQQVTLSCSPISGHRSVSWYQQTPGQGLQFLFEYFSETQRNKGNFPGRFSGRQFSNSRSEMNVSTLELGDSALYLCASSLVVGSPNTEAFFGQGTRLTVV.